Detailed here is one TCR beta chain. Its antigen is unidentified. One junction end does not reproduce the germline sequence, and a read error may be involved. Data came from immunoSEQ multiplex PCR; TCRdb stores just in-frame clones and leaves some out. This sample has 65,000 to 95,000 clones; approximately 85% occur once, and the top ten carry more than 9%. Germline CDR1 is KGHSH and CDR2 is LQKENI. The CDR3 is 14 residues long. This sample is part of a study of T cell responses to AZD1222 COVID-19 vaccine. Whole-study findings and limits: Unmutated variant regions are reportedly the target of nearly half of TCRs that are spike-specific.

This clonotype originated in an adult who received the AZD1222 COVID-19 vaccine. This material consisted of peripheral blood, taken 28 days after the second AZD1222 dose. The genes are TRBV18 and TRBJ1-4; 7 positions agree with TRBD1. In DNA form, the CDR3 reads TGTGCCAGCTCACCCGGGACAGACAATGACAAACTGTTTTTT. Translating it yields CASSPGTDNDKLFF.